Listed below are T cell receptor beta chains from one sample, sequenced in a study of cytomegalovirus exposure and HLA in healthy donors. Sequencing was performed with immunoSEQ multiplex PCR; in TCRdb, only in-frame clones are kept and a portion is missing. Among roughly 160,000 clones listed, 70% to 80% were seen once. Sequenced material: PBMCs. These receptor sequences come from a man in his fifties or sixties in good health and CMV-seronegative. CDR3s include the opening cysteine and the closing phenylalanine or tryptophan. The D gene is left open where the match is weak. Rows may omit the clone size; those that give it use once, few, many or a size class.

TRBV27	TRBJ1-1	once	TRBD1	CASMAGGQHTEAFF	TGTGCCAGCATGGCAGGGGGCCAGCACACTGAAGCTTTCTTT
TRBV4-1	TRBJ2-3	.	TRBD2	CASSQPKRGSTDTQYF	TGCGCCAGCAGCCAACCAAAGCGGGGTAGCACAGATACGCAGTATTTT
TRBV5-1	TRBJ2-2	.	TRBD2	CASSYGLAGGWTGELFF	TGCGCCAGCAGCTACGGACTAGCGGGAGGATGGACCGGGGAGCTGTTTTTT
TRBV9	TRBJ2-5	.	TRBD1	CASSVGQGLWETQYF	TGTGCCAGCAGCGTCGGACAGGGCCTGTGGGAGACCCAGTACTTC
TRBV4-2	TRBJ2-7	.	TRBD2	CASSQDLAGGYEQYF	TGTGCCAGCAGCCAAGATCTGGCGGGGGGGTACGAGCAGTACTTC
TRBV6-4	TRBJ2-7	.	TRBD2	CATPGLAGGLSYEQYF	TGTGCCACCCCGGGACTAGCGGGGGGCCTTTCCTACGAGCAGTACTTC
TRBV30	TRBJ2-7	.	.	CAWSSGLDSIYEQYF	TGTGCCTGGAGTTCAGGGCTAGATTCTATCTACGAGCAGTACTTC
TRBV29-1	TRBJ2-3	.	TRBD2	CSVRTSGRVQDTQYF	TGCAGCGTTCGGACTAGCGGGAGGGTCCAAGATACGCAGTATTTT
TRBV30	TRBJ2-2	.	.	CAWRPSTGELFF	TGTGCCTGGAGACCCAGTACCGGGGAGCTGTTTTTT
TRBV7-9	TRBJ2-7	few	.	CASSLAQGYDEQYF	TGTGCCAGCAGCTTAGCTCAGGGTTATGACGAGCAGTACTTC
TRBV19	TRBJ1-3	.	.	CASSIPTPSGNTIYF	TGTGCCAGTAGTATACCGACTCCATCTGGAAACACCATATATTTT
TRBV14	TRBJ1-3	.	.	CASSQQFPNSGNTIYF	TGTGCCAGCAGCCAACAGTTCCCAAACTCTGGAAACACCATATATTTT
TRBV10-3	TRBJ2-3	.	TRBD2	CAISRTAGETDTQYF	TGTGCCATCAGTCGAACAGCGGGGGAGACAGATACGCAGTATTTT
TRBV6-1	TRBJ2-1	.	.	CASSEQGPVYYNEQFF	TGTGCCAGCAGTGAACAGGGCCCTGTTTATTACAATGAGCAGTTCTTC
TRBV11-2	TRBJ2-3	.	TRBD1	CASSPDRGTDTQYF	TGTGCCAGCAGCCCCGACAGGGGCACAGATACGCAGTATTTT
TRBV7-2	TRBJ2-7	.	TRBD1	CASSPKWDRASYEQYF	TGTGCCAGCAGCCCTAAGTGGGACAGGGCATCCTACGAGCAGTACTTC
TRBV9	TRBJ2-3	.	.	CASSVSEQTDTQYF	TGTGCCAGCAGCGTGTCCGAACAAACAGATACGCAGTATTTT
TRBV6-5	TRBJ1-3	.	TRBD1	CASSRQGDSGNTIYF	TGTGCCAGCAGCCGACAGGGGGACTCAGGAAACACCATATATTTT
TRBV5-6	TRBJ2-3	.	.	CASSKTSGSSDTQYF	TGTGCCAGCAGCAAGACTAGTGGGTCATCAGATACGCAGTATTTT
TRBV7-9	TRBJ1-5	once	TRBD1	CASTGQGSNQPQHF	TGTGCCAGCACTGGACAGGGTAGCAATCAGCCCCAGCATTTT
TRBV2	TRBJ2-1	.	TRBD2	CASRLAGGFTEQFF	TGTGCCAGTAGACTAGCGGGAGGGTTTACTGAGCAGTTCTTC
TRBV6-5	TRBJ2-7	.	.	CASSYTGTRMAYEQYF	TGTGCCAGCAGTTATACCGGGACACGAATGGCCTACGAGCAGTACTTC
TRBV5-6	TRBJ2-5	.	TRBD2	CASSRLAGMWETQYF	TGTGCCAGCAGCCGACTAGCGGGGATGTGGGAGACCCAGTACTTC
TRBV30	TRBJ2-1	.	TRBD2	CAWSVEGPPGGFF	TGTGCCTGGAGTGTAGAGGGACCCCCGGGAGGGTTCTTC
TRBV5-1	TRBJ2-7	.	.	CASSGPTGLSSYEQYF	TGCGCCAGCTCAGGTCCCACAGGGTTGAGCTCCTACGAGCAGTACTTC
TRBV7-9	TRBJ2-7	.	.	CASSPGGANEQYF	TGTGCCAGCAGCCCCGGTGGGGCGAACGAGCAGTACTTC
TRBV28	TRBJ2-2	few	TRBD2	CASSSAGGQSTGELFF	TGTGCCAGTAGTAGCGCGGGAGGTCAGAGCACCGGGGAGCTGTTTTTT
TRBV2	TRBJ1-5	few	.	CASCINQPQHF	TGTGCCAGCTGTATCAATCAGCCCCAGCATTTT
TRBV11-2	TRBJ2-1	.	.	CASSFRTHNEQFF	TGTGCCAGCAGCTTCAGGACACACAATGAGCAGTTCTTC
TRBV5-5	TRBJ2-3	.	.	CASSQRLVDTQYF	TGTGCCAGCAGCCAACGACTCGTAGATACGCAGTATTTT
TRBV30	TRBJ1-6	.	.	CAWRTGSSDSPLHF	TGTGCCTGGAGAACCGGGTCAAGTGATTCACCCCTCCACTTT
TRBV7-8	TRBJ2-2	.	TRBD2	CASSPGGYGGELFF	TGTGCCAGCAGCCCGGGGGGGTACGGCGGGGAGCTGTTTTTT
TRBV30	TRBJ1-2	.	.	CAWSTGIGYTF	TGTGCCTGGAGTACAGGGATTGGCTACACCTTC
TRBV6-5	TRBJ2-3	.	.	CASSYSLPGTNTQYF	TGTGCCAGCAGTTACTCGTTACCAGGGACAAATACGCAGTATTTT
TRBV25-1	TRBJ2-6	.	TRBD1	CASSKTGVPSGANVLTF	TGTGCCAGCAGTAAGACAGGGGTCCCCTCTGGGGCCAACGTCCTGACTTTC
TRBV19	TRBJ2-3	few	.	CASTEGHLADTQYF	TGTGCCAGTACAGAGGGCCACCTTGCAGATACGCAGTATTTT
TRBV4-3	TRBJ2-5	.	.	CASSQDQRAGEQYF	TGCGCCAGCAGCCAAGATCAAAGGGCCGGGGAGCAGTACTTC
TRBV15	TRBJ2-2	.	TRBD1	CATSGRTGASNTGELFF	TGTGCCACCAGCGGAAGGACAGGGGCCTCGAACACCGGGGAGCTGTTTTTT
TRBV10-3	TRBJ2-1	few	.	CAISESPEGEQFF	TGTGCCATCAGTGAGTCCCCGGAGGGTGAGCAGTTCTTC
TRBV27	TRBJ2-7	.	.	CASSFGLTYEQYF	TGTGCCAGCAGTTTTGGGCTGACCTACGAGCAGTACTTC
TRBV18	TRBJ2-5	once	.	CASSPESGSGETQYF	TGTGCCAGCTCACCGGAGAGTGGATCGGGGGAGACCCAGTACTTC
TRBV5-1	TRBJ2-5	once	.	CASSSTGEETQYF	TGCGCCAGCAGCTCGACGGGGGAAGAGACCCAGTACTTC
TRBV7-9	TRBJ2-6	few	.	CASSLAYGSGANVLTF	TGTGCCAGCAGCTTAGCGTACGGCTCTGGGGCCAACGTCCTGACTTTC
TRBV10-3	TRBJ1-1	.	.	CAISESMNTEAFF	TGTGCCATCAGCGAGTCTATGAACACTGAAGCTTTCTTT
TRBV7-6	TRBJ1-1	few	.	CASRRVGNTEAFF	TGTGCCAGCCGTCGAGTCGGGAACACTGAAGCTTTCTTT
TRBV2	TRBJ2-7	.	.	CASKGQGRYEQYF	TGTGCCAGCAAGGGGCAGGGGCGCTACGAGCAGTACTTC
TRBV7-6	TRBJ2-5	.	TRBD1	CASSFQTGEETQYF	TGTGCCAGCAGCTTCCAGACAGGGGAAGAGACCCAGTACTTC
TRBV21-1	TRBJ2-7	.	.	CASSTGGQEPKAYEQYF	TGTGCCAGCAGCACCGGGGGGCAGGAGCCTAAAGCCTACGAGCAGTACTTC
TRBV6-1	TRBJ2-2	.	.	CASSGTGLTGELFF	TGTGCCAGCAGTGGTACAGGGCTGACCGGGGAGCTGTTTTTT
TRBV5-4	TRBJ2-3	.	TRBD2	CASSLLAGGGTDTQYF	TGTGCCAGCAGCTTACTAGCGGGAGGGGGCACAGATACGCAGTATTTT